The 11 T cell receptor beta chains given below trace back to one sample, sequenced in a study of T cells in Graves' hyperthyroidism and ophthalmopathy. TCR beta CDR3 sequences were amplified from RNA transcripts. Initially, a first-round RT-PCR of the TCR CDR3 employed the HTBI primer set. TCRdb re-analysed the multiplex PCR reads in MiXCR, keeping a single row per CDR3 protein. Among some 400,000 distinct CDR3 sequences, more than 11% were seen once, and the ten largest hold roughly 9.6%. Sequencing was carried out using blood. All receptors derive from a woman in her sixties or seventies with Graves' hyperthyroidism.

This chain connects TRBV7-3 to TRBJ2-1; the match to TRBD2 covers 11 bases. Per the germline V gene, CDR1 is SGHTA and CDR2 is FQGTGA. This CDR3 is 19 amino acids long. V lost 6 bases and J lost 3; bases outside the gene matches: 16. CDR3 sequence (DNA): TGTGCCAGCAGTTTGGGGACTAGCGGTAACTTAAAGCACTACAATGAGCAGTTCTTC. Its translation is CASSLGTSGNLKHYNEQFF.

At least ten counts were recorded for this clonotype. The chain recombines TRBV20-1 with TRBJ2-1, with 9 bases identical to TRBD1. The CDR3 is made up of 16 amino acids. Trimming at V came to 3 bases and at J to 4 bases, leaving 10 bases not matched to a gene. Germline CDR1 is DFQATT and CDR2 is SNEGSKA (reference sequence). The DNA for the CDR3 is TGCAGTGCTAGGCAGGTGGACAGGGGCGGATACAATGAGCAGTTCTTC. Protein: CSARQVDRGGYNEQFF.

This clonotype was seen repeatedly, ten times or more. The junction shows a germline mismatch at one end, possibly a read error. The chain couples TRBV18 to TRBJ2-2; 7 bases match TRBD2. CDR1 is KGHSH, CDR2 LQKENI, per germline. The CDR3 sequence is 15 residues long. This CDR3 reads CASSPPGLNTGELFF. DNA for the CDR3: TGTGCCAGCTCACCACCGGGACTAAACACCGGAGAGCTGTTTTTT.

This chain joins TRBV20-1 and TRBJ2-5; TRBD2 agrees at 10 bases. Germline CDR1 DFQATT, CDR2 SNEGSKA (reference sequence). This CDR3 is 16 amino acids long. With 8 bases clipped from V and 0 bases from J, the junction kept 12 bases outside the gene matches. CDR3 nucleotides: TGCAGTACTAAGGGGACTAGCGCCCCGTACCAAGAGACCCAGTACTTC. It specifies CSTKGTSAPYQETQYF.

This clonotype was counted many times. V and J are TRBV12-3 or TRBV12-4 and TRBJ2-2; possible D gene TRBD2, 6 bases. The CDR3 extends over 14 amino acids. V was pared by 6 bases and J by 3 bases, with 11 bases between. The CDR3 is CASRPTRYTGELFF. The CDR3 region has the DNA TGTGCCAGCAGACCGACTAGATACACCGGGGAGCTGTTTTTT.

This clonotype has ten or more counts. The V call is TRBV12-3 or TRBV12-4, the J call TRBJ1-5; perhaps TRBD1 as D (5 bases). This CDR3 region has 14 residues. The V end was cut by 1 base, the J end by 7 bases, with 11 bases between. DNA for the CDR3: TGTGCCAGCAGTTTAGGACAGCATAGACAGCCCCAGCATTTT. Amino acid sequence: CASSLGQHRQPQHF.

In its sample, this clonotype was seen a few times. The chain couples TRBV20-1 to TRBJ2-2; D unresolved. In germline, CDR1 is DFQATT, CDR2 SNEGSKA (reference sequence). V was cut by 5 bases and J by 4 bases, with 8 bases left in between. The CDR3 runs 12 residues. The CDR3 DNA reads TGCAGTGCTCCCTCGAGCACCGGGGAGCTGTTTTTT. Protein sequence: CSAPSSTGELFF.

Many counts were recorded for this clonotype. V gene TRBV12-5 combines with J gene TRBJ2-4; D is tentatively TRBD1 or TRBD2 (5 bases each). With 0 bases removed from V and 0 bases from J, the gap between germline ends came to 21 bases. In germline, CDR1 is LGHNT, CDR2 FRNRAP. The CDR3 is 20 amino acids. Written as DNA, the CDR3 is TGTGCTAGTGGTTTGGTATACCTTAAGGGGACCCCGGTAGCCAAAAACATTCAGTACTTC. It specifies CASGLVYLKGTPVAKNIQYF.

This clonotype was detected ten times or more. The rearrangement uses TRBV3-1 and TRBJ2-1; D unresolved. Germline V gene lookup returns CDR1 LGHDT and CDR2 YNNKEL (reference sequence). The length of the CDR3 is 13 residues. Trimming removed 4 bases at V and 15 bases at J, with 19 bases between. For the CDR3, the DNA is TGTGCCAGCAGCCGGACCGCCAGCATCGGCCGGTTCTTC. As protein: CASSRTASIGRFF.

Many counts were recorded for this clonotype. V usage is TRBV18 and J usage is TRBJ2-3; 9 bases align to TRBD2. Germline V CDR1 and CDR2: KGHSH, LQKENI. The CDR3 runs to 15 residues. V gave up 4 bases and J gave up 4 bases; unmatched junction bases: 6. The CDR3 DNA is TGTGCCAGCTCACGGCGGGAGGGCCAGGCAGATACGCAGTATTTT. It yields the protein CASSRREGQADTQYF.

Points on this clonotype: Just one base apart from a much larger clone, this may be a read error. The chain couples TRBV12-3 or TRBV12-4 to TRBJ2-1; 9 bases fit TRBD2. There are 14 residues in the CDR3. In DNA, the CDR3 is TGTGCCAGCAGTTTCCGGCGGGAGGGGAGTGAGCAGTCCTTC. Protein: CASSFRREGSEQSF.